The T cell receptor (beta chain) described here comes from a study of regulatory T cells in long-lasting Graves disease. CDR3 length: 14 residues. Germline V gives CDR1 DFQATT, CDR2 SNEGSKA (reference sequence). Trimming took 0 bases from V and 7 from J, leaving 14 bases between them. Time point defined: newly diagnosed GD, antithyroid drugs for less than 3 months. Extracted RNA from PBMCs served as the source of the TCR library. Arm-PCR of CDR3 regions and iRepertoire HTBI primers were the basis on which TCR beta libraries were built. Under the authors' procedure: The study identified 50 to 70 TRBV and 11 to 15 TRBJ segments across samples. TCRdb called the multiplex PCR reads again in MiXCR, with one record for every CDR3 protein. The authors' filters were not applied to this entry. The data contain roughly 520,000 distinct CDR3 sequences, 9.5% to 15% of them singletons. The study's findings and limits: Preferential use of TRBV28, TRBJ1-2 and TRBJ2-5 was seen in persistent disease. Limited samples may have lowered accuracy.

In this sample, this clonotype turned up a few times. Antigen: not known. These data were likewise used in another study, on T cells in Graves' hyperthyroidism and ophthalmopathy. Per that study: HTBI primers were used for first-round RT-PCR of the TCR CDR3.

The source material was peripheral blood mononuclear cells (PBMCs), sampled at new diagnosis, from a patient treated with antithyroid drugs. The receptor was derived from a woman aged 30 to 39 with Graves disease. The gene calls are TRBV20-1 and TRBJ2-3, with D possibly called TRBD1 or TRBD2 (5 bases each). CDR3 protein: CSAREGTFGNTQYF. The CDR3 DNA is TGCAGTGCTAGAGAGGGGACCTTTGGAAATACGCAGTATTTT.